Each of the 6 T cell receptor beta chains below was sequenced from the same sample in a study of blood T cells in healthy people across ages. A second PCR, run for about 7 to 11 cycles, used a sample-barcoded 5' primer plus a J-beta primer mix. TCRdb itself ran the 5' RACE reads through MiXCR, one entry per CDR3 protein. The sample yields over a million distinct CDR3 sequences, approximately 43% seen once. Source material: blood. The receptors here all came from a woman between 18 and 30 years old in good health.

This chain uses TRBV15 with TRBJ2-7; 7 bases match TRBD1. CDR1 is LNHNV and CDR2 is YYDKDF in the germline V gene (reference sequence). The CDR3 totals 14 residues. V gave up 6 bases and J gave up 0 bases; unmatched junction bases: 5. CDR3 sequence (DNA): TGTGCCACCAGACCGGACAGGAGCTCCTACGAGCAGTACTTC. This gives the protein CATRPDRSSYEQYF.

This clonotype was seen once. This chain links TRBV27 with TRBJ2-2, with 12 bases identical to TRBD2. The CDR3 contains 17 residues. The V gene end was trimmed by 3 bases and the J gene end by 0 bases; junction bases not matched to a gene: 2. The germline V gene has CDR1 MNHEY and CDR2 SMNVEV (reference sequence). The CDR3 sequence: CASSFSSGRANTGELFF. DNA of the CDR3: TGTGCCAGCAGTTTTTCTAGCGGGAGGGCGAACACCGGGGAGCTGTTTTTT.

The chain employs TRBV28 and TRBJ2-7, with 11 bases fitting TRBD2. CDR3 length equals 17 residues. CDR1 and CDR2 (germline): MDHEN, SYDVKM. V gave up 0 bases and J gave up 4 bases; unmatched junction bases: 8. The CDR3 loop reads CASSLWGSGRANYEQYF. CDR3 in DNA: TGTGCCAGCAGTTTATGGGGTAGCGGGAGGGCCAATTACGAGCAGTACTTC.

This clonotype was seen only a few times. The chain has TRBV7-2 and TRBJ2-5, with D perhaps matching TRBD2 (6 bases). This CDR3 comprises 16 residues. Germline V CDR1 and CDR2: SGHTA, FQGNSA. Deletions cut 1 base from V and 1 base from J, with 13 bases between. Here the CDR3 reads CASSLVLRGFQETQYF. In nucleotides, the CDR3 is TGTGCCAGCAGCTTAGTTCTGCGGGGCTTCCAAGAGACCCAGTACTTC.

In its sample, this clonotype was seen a few times. The chain links TRBV9 to TRBJ1-4; D remains ambiguous. The CDR3 loop spans 16 amino acids. Germline loops: CDR1 SGDLS, CDR2 YYNGEE. V lost 3 bases and J 6 bases, leaving 18 bases between the germline ends. The CDR3 reads CASSGPRESEYEKLFF. CDR3 sequence (DNA): TGTGCCAGCAGCGGACCCCGGGAGTCGGAATATGAAAAACTGTTTTTT.

This clonotype turned up a few times. V is TRBV12-3 or TRBV12-4 and J is TRBJ1-2; no firm D call. Deletions cut 2 bases from V and 8 bases from J, with 12 bases between. The CDR3 spans 13 residues. CDR3: CASSLPQTLGYTF. DNA for the CDR3: TGTGCCAGCAGTTTACCCCAGACACTGGGCTACACCTTC.